Listed below are T cell receptor beta chains from one sample, sequenced in a study of CD8+CD57+ T cells in acquired aplastic anemia. TCRdb analysed the reads with MiXCR anew, one entry per CDR3 protein. The sample consists of roughly 290,000 distinct CDR3 sequences, 56% of them appearing once. The sequencing sample was made of sorted CD4+, CD8+, or CD8+CD57+ T cells (not recorded which) from PBMCs. The receptors derive from a human donor with aplastic anemia. The CDR3 runs from the conserved cysteine through the conserved F or W. The D gene is left open where the match is weak. Size is omitted from some rows. Given values are once, few, many or a class for expanded clones.

d_call	v_call	j_call	clone_size	cdr3_nt	cdr3_aa
TRBD2	TRBV9	TRBJ2-1	NA	TGTGCCAGCAGCGTCACTAGCGGAGTGTTGAGTCAGCAGTTCTTC	CASSVTSGVLSQQFF
TRBD1	TRBV5-6	TRBJ2-2	once	TGTGCCAGCAGCTATACAGGGGGCACCGGGGAGCTGTTTTTT	CASSYTGGTGELFF
TRBD2	TRBV6-1	TRBJ2-1	many	TGTGCCAGCAGCGCCGGGACTAGTATAGATGAGCAGTTCTTC	CASSAGTSIDEQFF
TRBD2	TRBV7-9	TRBJ2-5	NA	TGTGCCAGCAGCTCAGGACTAGTGAGCTTAGAGACCCAGTACTTC	CASSSGLVSLETQYF
TRBD2	TRBV3-1	TRBJ2-3	NA	TGTGCCAGCAGCCAATTTGAGCGGGGGGCCAGAGATACGCAGTATTTT	CASSQFERGARDTQYF
NA	TRBV29-1	TRBJ2-7	many	TGCAGCGGCCAATCAGGGGCCTCCTACGAGCAGTACTTC	CSGQSGASYEQYF
NA	TRBV7-9	TRBJ2-5	NA	TGTGCCAGCAGCCCCCCCGGTATGGGAAAAGAGACCCAGTACTTC	CASSPPGMGKETQYF
TRBD1	TRBV7-2	TRBJ2-5	NA	TGTGCCAGCAGCCTGGGACAGGGGCTTAAAGAGACCCAGTACTTC	CASSLGQGLKETQYF
NA	TRBV7-8	TRBJ1-1	NA	TGTGCCAGCAGCTTTAGAGGGGAACAGGCTGACCCTAACACTGAAGCTTTCTTT	CASSFRGEQADPNTEAFF
NA	TRBV19	TRBJ1-6	NA	TGTGCCAGTTGGGTTTGGGGTAATTCACCCCTCCACTTT	CASWVWGNSPLHF
TRBD1	TRBV5-1	TRBJ1-6	once	TGCGCCAGCAGCTTAGGAGGATCGGGACAGGGTCTACATTCACCCCTCCACTTT	CASSLGGSGQGLHSPLHF
NA	TRBV29-1	TRBJ1-2	NA	TGCAGCGAGGCTGGCTTTTCGGGATTTGGCTACACCTTC	CSEAGFSGFGYTF
NA	TRBV20-1	TRBJ2-5	NA	TGCAGTGCTAGAGATGGTCTTGTGAAGACCCAGTACTTC	CSARDGLVKTQYF
NA	TRBV9	TRBJ1-5	NA	TGTGCCAGCAGCGTAGACCTCGACAGATCAGCCCAGCATTTT	CASSVDLDRSAQHF
TRBD2	TRBV24-1	TRBJ2-7	few	TGTGCCACCAGTGATGCTAGCGGGAGTAGGCCAGACGAGCAGTACTTC	CATSDASGSRPDEQYF
NA	TRBV2	TRBJ2-7	NA	TGTGCCAGCAGCCCGACCACATCAGGGTACGAGCAGTACTTC	CASSPTTSGYEQYF
NA	TRBV20-1	TRBJ2-3	NA	TGCAGTGCCCAGGTTGGTCTGCGCACAGATACGCAGTATTTT	CSAQVGLRTDTQYF
TRBD2	TRBV9	TRBJ2-5	many	TGTGCCAGCAGCGTAGACGTCGGGGGACTAGCGGGGGGGCCGGGAGAGACCCAGTACTTC	CASSVDVGGLAGGPGETQYF
NA	TRBV29-1	TRBJ1-4	NA	TGCAGCGTTGAAGCGGAAAAACTGTTTTTT	CSVEAEKLFF
TRBD2	TRBV5-8	TRBJ2-5	many	TGTGCCAGCAGGCGAGGACTAGCGGGAGGCCCAGGGATCCAAGAGACCCAGTACTTC	CASRRGLAGGPGIQETQYF
NA	TRBV10-3	TRBJ2-3	few	TGTGCCATCAGTGAATCCCGTTGGGGCGATACGCAGTATTTT	CAISESRWGDTQYF
NA	TRBV9	TRBJ2-5	NA	TGTGCCAGCGGCTCCGGGACAAAAGGGGAGACCCAGTACTTC	CASGSGTKGETQYF
TRBD2	TRBV6-5	TRBJ2-1	NA	TGTGCCAGCAGTGCCGTAGCGGGAGGGGCAGGCAATGAGCAGTTCTTC	CASSAVAGGAGNEQFF
NA	TRBV11-1	TRBJ2-7	NA	TGTGCCAGCAGCCAAAGCCAGTCCTACGAGCAGTACTTC	CASSQSQSYEQYF
TRBD2	TRBV19	TRBJ2-1	NA	TGTGCCAGTAGTGACTCGACTAGCGGTCTATACAATGAGCAGTTCTTC	CASSDSTSGLYNEQFF
TRBD2	TRBV10-3	TRBJ2-7	NA	TGTGCCATCAGGCCCGGGACTAGCGGGCCTCAGCAGTACTTC	CAIRPGTSGPQQYF
TRBD2	TRBV13	TRBJ2-7	NA	TGTGCCAGCAGCGATCTAGCGGGAGTCGGCTACGAGCAGTACTTC	CASSDLAGVGYEQYF
TRBD2	TRBV12-3/TRBV12-4	TRBJ2-3	NA	TGTGCCAGCAGTTCTCTTGTAGCGGGACGCACAGATACGCAGTATTTT	CASSSLVAGRTDTQYF
NA	TRBV20-1	TRBJ1-1	NA	TGCAGCCCTCTCCCGAGCATCAGAAGCACTGAAGCTTTCTTT	CSPLPSIRSTEAFF
TRBD1	TRBV25-1	TRBJ2-7	NA	TGTGCCAGCAGTGAGGGGAACAGGGGGCTCTACGAGCAGTACTTC	CASSEGNRGLYEQYF
NA	TRBV19	TRBJ1-6	many	TGTGCCAGTAGTATTTCATCTGGTACACTTAATTCACCCCTCCACTTT	CASSISSGTLNSPLHF
NA	TRBV9	TRBJ1-1	NA	TGTGCCAGCAGCGTAATAATGAACACTGAAGCTTTCTTT	CASSVIMNTEAFF
TRBD1	TRBV3-1	TRBJ2-7	NA	TGTGCCAGCAGCCAAGCACCGGGGAGACAGGGGGCTTGGTACGAGCAGTACTTC	CASSQAPGRQGAWYEQYF
NA	TRBV25-1	TRBJ1-1	NA	TGTGCCAGCAGTGGCGACAGCCGGGCTGAAGCTTTCTTT	CASSGDSRAEAFF
TRBD2	TRBV29-1	TRBJ2-7	many	TGCAGCGTTGGGGGACTAGCGAGGGACGAGCAGTACTTC	CSVGGLARDEQYF
TRBD2	TRBV2	TRBJ2-3	NA	TGTGCCAGCAGTGAAGTGAGCGGGACGCGGGGCACAGATACGCAGTATTTT	CASSEVSGTRGTDTQYF
NA	TRBV25-1	TRBJ2-7	once	TGTGCCAGCAACGACGGGACCTCCTGGGAGCAGTACTTC	CASNDGTSWEQYF
TRBD1	TRBV13	TRBJ1-3	NA	TGTGCCAGCAGCTTAATCGGGACAGGTGTAGACACCATATATTTT	CASSLIGTGVDTIYF
NA	TRBV10-3	TRBJ1-5	once	TGTGCCATCAGTTCTCAGGGCCCCAATCAGCCCCAGCATTTT	CAISSQGPNQPQHF
TRBD1	TRBV2	TRBJ2-3	few	TGTGCCAGCAAGGCAGGGACAGCAGTTACGCAGTATTTT	CASKAGTAVTQYF
NA	TRBV20-1	TRBJ1-6	few	TGCAGTGCGCAAAAGACGGCAGGGGTGAATTCACCCCTCCACTTT	CSAQKTAGVNSPLHF
TRBD2	TRBV24-1	TRBJ2-5	NA	TGTGCCACCAGTGATTCCCCGGGACTAGCGGGGGGCCTTCGGGAGACCCAGTACTTC	CATSDSPGLAGGLRETQYF
TRBD1	TRBV28	TRBJ2-7	NA	TGTGCCAGCAGTCCTCCCTTGGGACAGGGAGGGTACGAGCAGTACTTC	CASSPPLGQGGYEQYF
NA	TRBV19	TRBJ2-6	NA	TGTGCCAGTAGTCCCCAAGGACGCTCTGGGGCCAACGTCCTGACTTTC	CASSPQGRSGANVLTF
NA	TRBV7-2	TRBJ1-5	NA	TGTGCCAGCAGTTTATTTGTCCATCAGCCCCAGCATTTT	CASSLFVHQPQHF
NA	TRBV5-6	TRBJ1-2	few	TGTGCCAGCAGCTTAGGACTCGCTACGGACTATGGCTACACCTTC	CASSLGLATDYGYTF
NA	TRBV2	TRBJ1-5	NA	TGTGCCAGCAGTGTGGAAAGGGTGAGCAATCAGCCCCAGCATTTT	CASSVERVSNQPQHF
NA	TRBV20-1	TRBJ2-1	once	TGCAGTGCTGACCTAGCGCGGGGTCTCAATGAGCAGTTCTTC	CSADLARGLNEQFF
NA	TRBV20-1	TRBJ2-7	many	TGCAGTGCTAAGAACCGGGTGGGGGACAAGAGGGGGGAGCAGTACTTC	CSAKNRVGDKRGEQYF
NA	TRBV7-3	TRBJ1-1	few	TGTGCCAGCAGCTTACAAGACCGTCGCACTGAAGCTTTCTTT	CASSLQDRRTEAFF
TRBD1	TRBV20-1	TRBJ2-3	few	TGCAGTGCTAGAGATCGAGGACAGGACCACTGGGGCACAGATACGCAGTATTTT	CSARDRGQDHWGTDTQYF
NA	TRBV5-1	TRBJ2-5	many	TGCGCCAGCAGCTCTGGGGGGCAGAGAGAGACCCAGTACTTC	CASSSGGQRETQYF
NA	TRBV5-6	TRBJ1-1	many	TGTGCCAGCAGGCGGACGGGGGGGGACACTGAAGCTTTCTTT	CASRRTGGDTEAFF
NA	TRBV15	TRBJ2-1	many	TGTGCCACCAGCGGAGGACCCGGGACTTTCAATGAGCAGTTCTTC	CATSGGPGTFNEQFF
NA	TRBV4-1	TRBJ1-6	NA	TGCGCCAGCAGCCAAACGGACCGCTCTTATAATTCACCCCCCCACTTT	CASSQTDRSYNSPPHF
NA	TRBV7-9	TRBJ2-1	NA	TGTGCCAGCAGCTATCCGGGACGGAGAGCGAATGAGCAGTTCTTC	CASSYPGRRANEQFF
TRBD2	TRBV20-1	TRBJ2-3	few	TGCAGTGCGTCGACTAGCGGGGGGCCGAACAATGAGCAGTATTTT	CSASTSGGPNNEQYF
NA	TRBV10-1	TRBJ2-7	NA	TGCGCCAGCAGTGAACGGGGGTATAGCTCCTACGAGCAGTACTTC	CASSERGYSSYEQYF
NA	TRBV15	TRBJ1-4	NA	TGTGCCACCAGCGAAGCAGTGGGGGGTAATGAAAAACTGTTTTTT	CATSEAVGGNEKLFF
NA	TRBV24-1	TRBJ1-2	NA	TGTGCCACCAGTGAGAGAGGATACTATAGCTACACCTTC	CATSERGYYSYTF